This is a list of T cell receptor beta chains from one sample in a study of CD8 T cells in ankylosing spondylitis. Each CDR3 protein gets one entry after TCRdb re-called the 5' RACE reads with MiXCR. The table lists around 150,000 distinct CDR3 sequences, 44% of them singletons, with approximately 16% in the top ten. Sequencing was performed on synovial fluid, either unsorted or a sorted T cell fraction (not recorded which). The receptors come from a male donor with ankylosing spondylitis. The CDR3 runs from the conserved cysteine through the conserved F or W. The D gene is left open where the match is weak. Only some rows state a clone size, as once, few, many or a class for expanded clones.

>TRBJ2-5|-|-|TRBV7-9
TGTGCCAGCAGCTTAGCCGCCGAGCTAGCCTTGGGGACCCAGTACTTC
CASSLAAELALGTQYF
>TRBJ1-1|-|-|TRBV20-1
TGCAGTGCTAGCCGCGGGGACACTGAAGCTTTCTTT
CSASRGDTEAFF
>TRBJ2-7|TRBD2|-|TRBV3-1
TGTGCCAGCAGCCAACCGGGACTACCGTCCTACGAGCAGTACTTC
CASSQPGLPSYEQYF
>TRBJ1-5|TRBD1|-|TRBV7-2
TGTGCCAGCAGTTGGACAGGGACTAATCAGCCCCAGCATTTT
CASSWTGTNQPQHF
>TRBJ1-4|-|-|TRBV24-1
TGTGCCACCAGTGACCATATGAATGAAAAACTGTTTTTT
CATSDHMNEKLFF
>TRBJ2-1|TRBD2|-|TRBV10-3
TGTGCCATCAGCGAGGCTAGCGGGGTGGGCGTCTACAATGAGCAGTTCTTC
CAISEASGVGVYNEQFF
>TRBJ2-2|-|-|TRBV25-1
TGTGCCAGTGATCCAGGGGTCACCGGGGAGCTGTTTTTT
CASDPGVTGELFF
>TRBJ2-7|-|few|TRBV27
TGTGCCAGCAGTCCCCTAGCTGGAGGGGATGTCGAGCAGTACTTC
CASSPLAGGDVEQYF
>TRBJ1-1|-|many|TRBV7-9
TGTGCCAGCAGCTTAGGCCCCGAGGGCACTGAAGCTTTCTTT
CASSLGPEGTEAFF
>TRBJ1-1|-|-|TRBV7-9
TGTGCCAGCAGCTTAGCGGGTCGGTCACTGAACACTGAAGCTTTCTTT
CASSLAGRSLNTEAFF
>TRBJ1-2|-|-|TRBV7-8
TGTGCCAGCAGCCCCAAGGCAATCCCTCGGAACTATGGCTACACCTTC
CASSPKAIPRNYGYTF
>TRBJ2-1|TRBD2|few|TRBV9
TGTGCCAGCACGCTCAGCGGGGGGGTTGCCCGGAATGAGCAGTTCTTC
CASTLSGGVARNEQFF
>TRBJ2-7|-|-|TRBV10-3
TGTGCCATCAGTGAGAATAAGGGCTACGAGCAGTACTTC
CAISENKGYEQYF
>TRBJ1-1|-|-|TRBV7-2
TGTGCCAGCAGCTCCCTCGGGGAGGGCACTGAAGCTTTCTTT
CASSSLGEGTEAFF
>TRBJ2-7|-|-|TRBV28
TGTGCCAGCAGTTTATCTGTTAATGGGGAACACGAGCAGTACTTC
CASSLSVNGEHEQYF
>TRBJ2-3|-|-|TRBV6-1
TGTGCCAGCAGTGTTCGCGCTCCAGATACGCAGTATTTT
CASSVRAPDTQYF
>TRBJ1-1|-|-|TRBV9
TGTGCCAGCAGCGTAGTTGCCAGGGCCCCTTACACTGAAGCTTTCTTT
CASSVVARAPYTEAFF
>TRBJ2-1|TRBD2|once|TRBV11-2
TGTGCCAGCAGCTTTAGCGGGGGGTTGGATGAGCAGTTCTTC
CASSFSGGLDEQFF
>TRBJ2-1|TRBD1|few|TRBV10-3
TGTGCCATCAGTGACCCGGACAGGGACCTTTCCAATGAGCAGTTCTTC
CAISDPDRDLSNEQFF
>TRBJ2-5|-|-|TRBV25-1
TGTGCCAGCAGTGCAACATACCAAGAGACCCAGTACTTC
CASSATYQETQYF
>TRBJ2-7|-|many|TRBV20-1
TGCAGTGCTAGAAGAGAGAATCACTACGAGCAGTACTTC
CSARRENHYEQYF
>TRBJ2-3|TRBD2|-|TRBV27
TGTGCCAGCAGCCGCGTACTAGCGACCTTCGACACCACAGATACGCAGTATTTT
CASSRVLATFDTTDTQYF
>TRBJ2-1|-|few|TRBV12-3/TRBV12-4
TGTGCCAGCAGCCCCAGGGCCTACAAGCAGTTCTTC
CASSPRAYKQFF
>TRBJ2-1|TRBD1|-|TRBV19
TGTGCCAGTAGTGCCGGGACAGGGTTTAATGAGCAGTTCTTC
CASSAGTGFNEQFF
>TRBJ2-1|-|-|TRBV4-1
TGCGCCAGCAGCCTCCCCGCGGACGGATTCTACAATGAGCAGTTCTTC
CASSLPADGFYNEQFF
>TRBJ1-2|TRBD1|-|TRBV4-1
TGCGCCAGCAGCCATACGGACAGGGCCCTCGTATACGGCTACACCTTC
CASSHTDRALVYGYTF
>TRBJ2-2|-|-|TRBV2
TGTGCCACCTACCAGGGAGACACCGGGGAGCTGTTTTTT
CATYQGDTGELFF
>TRBJ2-5|-|few|TRBV28
TGTGCCAGCAGTTCCACACCTCCGGGAAGCACTGGAGAGACCCAGTACTTC
CASSSTPPGSTGETQYF
>TRBJ2-3|TRBD2|few|TRBV27
TGTGCCAGCAGCATAGCGGGAGGATCCACAGATACGCAGTATTTT
CASSIAGGSTDTQYF
>TRBJ1-2|-|few|TRBV29-1
TGCAGCGTTCCCGGACAGACTGGCTACACCTTC
CSVPGQTGYTF
>TRBJ1-6|-|few|TRBV4-2
TGTGCCAGCAGCCAAGATCCCCCAGGGGAGCGATCACCCCTCCACTTT
CASSQDPPGERSPLHF
>TRBJ2-1|-|-|TRBV21-1
TGTGCCAGCAGCAAAGAATGGGAGGACTCCTACAATGAGCAGTTCTTC
CASSKEWEDSYNEQFF
>TRBJ2-1|-|-|TRBV4-1
TGCGCCAGCAGCCCAACAGGGTATGGGGACACCTACAATGAGCAGTTCTTC
CASSPTGYGDTYNEQFF
>TRBJ1-5|-|-|TRBV25-1
TGTGCCAGCAGTGACTCATCCCCCAGCAATCAGCCCCAGCATTTT
CASSDSSPSNQPQHF
>TRBJ1-1|-|-|TRBV11-3
TGTGCCAGCAGCCCGGGTGCAGTTATGAACACTGAAGCTTTCTTT
CASSPGAVMNTEAFF
>TRBJ2-1|-|-|TRBV9
TGTGCCAGCAGCGTAGGGAGTGAGCAGTTCTTC
CASSVGSEQFF
>TRBJ1-2|-|-|TRBV15
TGTGCCACCAGCAGAGGACGGGACCGAGGACCCATTATCTACACCTTC
CATSRGRDRGPIIYTF
>TRBJ2-1|TRBD2|-|TRBV6-2/TRBV6-3
TGTGCCAGCAGGACTAGCGGGAGTACGAATGAGCAGTTCTTC
CASRTSGSTNEQFF
>TRBJ2-3|-|-|TRBV5-1
TGCGCCAGCAGCTTGGAATTCAGCAGCACAGATACGCAGTATTTT
CASSLEFSSTDTQYF
>TRBJ2-7|TRBD2|few|TRBV20-1
TGCAGTGCCGGGTCCGGGACTACGGGATCCTACGAGCAGTACTTC
CSAGSGTTGSYEQYF
>TRBJ2-6|-|-|TRBV20-1
TGCAGTGCTAGAGGGGTCAGCTCTGGGGCCAACGTCCTGACTTTC
CSARGVSSGANVLTF
>TRBJ2-7|-|few|TRBV7-8
TGTGCCAGCAGCTTAGCGGAATTCGGGACGGGTTACTACGAGCAGTACTTC
CASSLAEFGTGYYEQYF
>TRBJ2-7|-|-|TRBV7-3
TGTGCCAGCAGCTTAACCGGGACGGACTTCTACGAGCAGTACTTC
CASSLTGTDFYEQYF
>TRBJ1-1|-|few|TRBV27
TGTGCCAGCAGTATCCGACAAGGTGAAGCTTTCTTT
CASSIRQGEAFF
>TRBJ1-2|-|once|TRBV27
TGTGCCAGCAGCACAGGGAATACTAACTATGGCTACACCTTC
CASSTGNTNYGYTF
>TRBJ2-7|-|-|TRBV5-5
TGTGCCAGCAGCTTGTTAATCGGGACGGACGAGCAGTACTTC
CASSLLIGTDEQYF